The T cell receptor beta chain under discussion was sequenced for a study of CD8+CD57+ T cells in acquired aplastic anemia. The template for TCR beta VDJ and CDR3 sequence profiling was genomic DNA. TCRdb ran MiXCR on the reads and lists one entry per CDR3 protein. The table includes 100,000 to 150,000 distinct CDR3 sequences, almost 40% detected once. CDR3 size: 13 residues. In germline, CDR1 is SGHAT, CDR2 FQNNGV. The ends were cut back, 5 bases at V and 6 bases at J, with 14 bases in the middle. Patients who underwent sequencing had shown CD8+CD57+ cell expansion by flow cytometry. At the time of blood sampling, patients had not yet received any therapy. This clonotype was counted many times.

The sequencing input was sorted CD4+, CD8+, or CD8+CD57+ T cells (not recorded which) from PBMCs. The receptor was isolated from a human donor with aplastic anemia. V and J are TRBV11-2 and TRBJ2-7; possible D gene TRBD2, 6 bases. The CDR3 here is CASSPGVFAEQYF. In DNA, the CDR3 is TGTGCCAGCAGCCCGGGAGTTTTTGCCGAGCAGTACTTC. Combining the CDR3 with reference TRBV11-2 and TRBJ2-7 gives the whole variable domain EAGVAQSPRYKIIEKRQSVAFWCNPISGHATLYWYQQILGQGPKLLIQFQNNGVVDDSQLPKDRFSAERLKGVDSTLKIQPAKLEDSAVYLCASSPGVFAEQYFGPGTRLTVT.